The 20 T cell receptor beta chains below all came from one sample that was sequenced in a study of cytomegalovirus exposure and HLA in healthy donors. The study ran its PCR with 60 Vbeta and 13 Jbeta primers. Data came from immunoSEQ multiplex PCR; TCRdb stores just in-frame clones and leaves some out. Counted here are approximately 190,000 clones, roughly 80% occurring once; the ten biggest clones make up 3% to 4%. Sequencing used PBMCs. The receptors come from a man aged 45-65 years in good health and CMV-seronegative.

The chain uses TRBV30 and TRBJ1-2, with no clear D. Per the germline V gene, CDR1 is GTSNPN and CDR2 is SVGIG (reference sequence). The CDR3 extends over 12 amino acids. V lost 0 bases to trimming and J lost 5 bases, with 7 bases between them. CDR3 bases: TGTGCCTGGAGTGTACAGCAGTATGGCTACACCTTC. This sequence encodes CAWSVQQYGYTF.

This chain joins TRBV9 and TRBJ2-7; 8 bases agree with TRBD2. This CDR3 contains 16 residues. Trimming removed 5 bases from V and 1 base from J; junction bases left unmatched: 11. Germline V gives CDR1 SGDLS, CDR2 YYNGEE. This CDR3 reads CASSTPGVAGSYEQYF. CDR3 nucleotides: TGTGCCAGCAGTACCCCCGGGGTAGCGGGGTCCTACGAGCAGTACTTC.

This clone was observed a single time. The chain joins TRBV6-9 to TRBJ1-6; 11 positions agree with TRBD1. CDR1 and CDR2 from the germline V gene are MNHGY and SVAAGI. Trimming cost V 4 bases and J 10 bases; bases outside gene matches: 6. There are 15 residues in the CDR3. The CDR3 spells CASSSSDRGRSPLHF. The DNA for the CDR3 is TGTGCCAGCAGTTCCTCGGACAGGGGGCGGTCACCCCTCCACTTT.

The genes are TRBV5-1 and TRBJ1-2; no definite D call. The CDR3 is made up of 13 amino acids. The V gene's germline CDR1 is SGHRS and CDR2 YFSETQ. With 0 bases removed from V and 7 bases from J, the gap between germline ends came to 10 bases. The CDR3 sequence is CASSLGGYVGYTF. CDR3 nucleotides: TGCGCCAGCAGCTTGGGAGGGTATGTTGGCTACACCTTC.

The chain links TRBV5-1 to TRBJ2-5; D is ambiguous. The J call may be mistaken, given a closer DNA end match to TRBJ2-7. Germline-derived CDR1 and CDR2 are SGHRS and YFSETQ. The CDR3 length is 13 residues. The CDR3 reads CASSPVGVGEQYF. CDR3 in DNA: TGCGCCAGCAGCCCGGTGGGTGTGGGCGAGCAGTACTTC.

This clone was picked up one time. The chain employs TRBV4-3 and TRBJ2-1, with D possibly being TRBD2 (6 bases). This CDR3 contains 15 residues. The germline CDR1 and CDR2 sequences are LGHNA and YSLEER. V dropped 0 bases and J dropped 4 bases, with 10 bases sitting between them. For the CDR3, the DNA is TGCGCCAGCAGCCAAGACCCTCGGGGGTACAATGAGCAGTTCTTC. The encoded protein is CASSQDPRGYNEQFF.

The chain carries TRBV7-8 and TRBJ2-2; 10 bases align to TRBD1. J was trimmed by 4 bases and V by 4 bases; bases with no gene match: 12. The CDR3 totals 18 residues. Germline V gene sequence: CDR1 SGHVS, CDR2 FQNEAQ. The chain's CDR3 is CASSWRKGQGSGTGELFF. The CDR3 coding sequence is TGTGCCAGCAGCTGGCGTAAGGGACAGGGGAGTGGCACCGGGGAGCTGTTTTTT.

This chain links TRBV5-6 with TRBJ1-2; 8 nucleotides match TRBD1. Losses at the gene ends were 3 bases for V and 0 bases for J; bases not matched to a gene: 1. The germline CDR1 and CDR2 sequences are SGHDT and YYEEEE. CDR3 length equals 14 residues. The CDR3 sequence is CASSWTGPNYGYTF. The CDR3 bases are TGTGCCAGCAGCTGGACAGGGCCTAACTATGGCTACACCTTC.

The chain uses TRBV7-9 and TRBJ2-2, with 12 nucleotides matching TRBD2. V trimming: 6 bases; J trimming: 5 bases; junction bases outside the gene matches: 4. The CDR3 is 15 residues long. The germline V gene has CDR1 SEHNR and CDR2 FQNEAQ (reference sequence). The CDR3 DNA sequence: TGTGCCAGCAGTCCAGGACTAGCGGGGACCGGGGAGCTGTTTTTT. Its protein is CASSPGLAGTGELFF.

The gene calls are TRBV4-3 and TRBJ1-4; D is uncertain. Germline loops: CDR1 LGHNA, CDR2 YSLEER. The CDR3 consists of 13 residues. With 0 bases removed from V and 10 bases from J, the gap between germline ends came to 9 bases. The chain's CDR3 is CASSQDSSRKLFF. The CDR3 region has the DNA TGCGCCAGCAGCCAAGATTCGTCCCGAAAACTGTTTTTT.

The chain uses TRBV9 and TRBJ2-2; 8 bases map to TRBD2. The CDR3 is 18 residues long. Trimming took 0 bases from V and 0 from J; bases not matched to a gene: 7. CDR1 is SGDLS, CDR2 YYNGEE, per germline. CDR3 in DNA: TGTGCCAGCAGCGTAGGATTTTACGGGGGGGCGAACACCGGGGAGCTGTTTTTT. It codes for CASSVGFYGGANTGELFF.

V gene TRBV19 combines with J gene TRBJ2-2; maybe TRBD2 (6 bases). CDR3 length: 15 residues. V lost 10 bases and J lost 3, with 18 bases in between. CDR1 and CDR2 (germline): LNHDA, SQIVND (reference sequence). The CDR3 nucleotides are TGTGCCACCGCGGGAACAGCCTTTGACACCGGGGAGCTGTTTTTT. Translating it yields CATAGTAFDTGELFF. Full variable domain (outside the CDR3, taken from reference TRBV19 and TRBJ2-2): DGGITQSPKYLFRKEGQNVTLSCEQNLNHDAMYWYRQDPGQGLRLIYYSQIVNDFQKGDIAEGYSVSREKKESFPLTVTSAQKNPTAFYLCATAGTAFDTGELFFGEGSRLTVL.

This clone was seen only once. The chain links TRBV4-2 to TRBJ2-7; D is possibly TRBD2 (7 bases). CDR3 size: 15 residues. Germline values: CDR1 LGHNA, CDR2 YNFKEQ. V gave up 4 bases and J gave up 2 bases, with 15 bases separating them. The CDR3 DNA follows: TGTGCCAGCAGCCCTAGGGGGGGTCCTACCTACGAGCAGTACTTC. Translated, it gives CASSPRGGPTYEQYF.

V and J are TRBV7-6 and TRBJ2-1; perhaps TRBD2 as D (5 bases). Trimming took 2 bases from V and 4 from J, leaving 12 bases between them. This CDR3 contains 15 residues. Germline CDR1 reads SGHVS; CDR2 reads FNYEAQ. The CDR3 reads CASSLLQSGYNEQFF. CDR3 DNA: TGTGCCAGCAGCTTACTCCAGTCGGGATACAATGAGCAGTTCTTC.

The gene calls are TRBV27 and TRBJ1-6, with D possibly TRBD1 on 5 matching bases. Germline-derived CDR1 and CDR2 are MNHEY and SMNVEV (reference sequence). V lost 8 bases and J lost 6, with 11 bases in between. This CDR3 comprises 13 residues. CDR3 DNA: TGTGCCAGCTCCTGGGGGGTTAATTCACCCCTCCACTTT. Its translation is CASSWGVNSPLHF.

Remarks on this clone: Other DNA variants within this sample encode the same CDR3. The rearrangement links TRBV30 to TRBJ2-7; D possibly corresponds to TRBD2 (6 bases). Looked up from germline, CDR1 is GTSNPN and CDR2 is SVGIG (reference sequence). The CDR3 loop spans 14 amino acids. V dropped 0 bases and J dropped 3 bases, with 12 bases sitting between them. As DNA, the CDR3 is TGTGCCTGGAGTGTGCCGCGGGGTAGCTACGAGCAGTACTTC. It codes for CAWSVPRGSYEQYF. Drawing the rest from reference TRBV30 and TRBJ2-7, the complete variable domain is SQTIHQWPATLVQPVGSPLSLECTVEGTSNPNLYWYRQAAGRGLQLLFYSVGIGQISSEVPQNLSASRPQDRQFILSSKKLLLSDSGFYLCAWSVPRGSYEQYFGPGTRLTVT.

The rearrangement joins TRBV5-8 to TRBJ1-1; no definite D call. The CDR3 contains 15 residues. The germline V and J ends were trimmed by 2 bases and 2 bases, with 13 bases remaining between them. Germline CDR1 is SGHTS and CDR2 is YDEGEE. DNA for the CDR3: TGTGCCAGCAGCTTTCCCCCTTGGGCCAACACTGAAGCTTTCTTT. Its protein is CASSFPPWANTEAFF.

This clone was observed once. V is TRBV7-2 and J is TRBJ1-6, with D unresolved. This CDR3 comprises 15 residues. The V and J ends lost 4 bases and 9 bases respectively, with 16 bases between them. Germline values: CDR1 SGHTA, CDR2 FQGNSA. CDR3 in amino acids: CASSSVGVLSSPLHF. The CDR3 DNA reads TGTGCCAGCAGCTCCGTCGGGGTTCTGAGTTCACCCCTCCACTTT.

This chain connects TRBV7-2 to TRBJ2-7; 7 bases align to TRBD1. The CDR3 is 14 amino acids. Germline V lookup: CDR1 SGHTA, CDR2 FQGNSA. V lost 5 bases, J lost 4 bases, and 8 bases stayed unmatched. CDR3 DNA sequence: TGTGCCAGCAGCCTCCGGACAGGCCGGTACGAGCAGTACTTC. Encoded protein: CASSLRTGRYEQYF.

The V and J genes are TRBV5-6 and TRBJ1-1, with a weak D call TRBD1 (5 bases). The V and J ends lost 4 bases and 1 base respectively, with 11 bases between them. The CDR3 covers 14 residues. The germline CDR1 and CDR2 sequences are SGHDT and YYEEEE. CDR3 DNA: TGTGCCAGCAGCCCTCTTGACAGGAACACTGAAGCTTTCTTT. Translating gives CASSPLDRNTEAFF. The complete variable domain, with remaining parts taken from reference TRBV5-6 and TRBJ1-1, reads DAGVTQSPTHLIKTRGQQVTLRCSPKSGHDTVSWYQQALGQGPQFIFQYYEEEERQRGNFPDRFSGHQFPNYSSELNVNALLLGDSALYLCASSPLDRNTEAFFGQGTRLTVV.